Listed below are T cell receptor beta chains from one sample, sequenced in a study of T cell changes during pregnancy in multiple sclerosis. Repertoires were generated with immunoSEQ multiplex PCR, while TCRdb's copy carries only in-frame clones and drops some. The sample has about 61,000 clones; roughly 90% are singletons. The input for sequencing was peripheral blood, taken in the first trimester of pregnancy. All receptors derive from a female donor in good health, enrolled as a control in a pregnancy study. CDR3s include the opening cysteine and the closing phenylalanine or tryptophan. D genes are given only for firm matches. Only part of the rows carry a size: once, few, many, or a class if the clone is expanded.

d_gene	v_gene	j_gene	abundance	CDR3nt	CDR3aa
-	TRBV5-1	TRBJ2-5	-	TGCGCCAGCAGAAGGACCGTGGATAGCGGAGAGACCCAGTACTTC	CASRRTVDSGETQYF
-	TRBV2	TRBJ1-5	-	TGTGCCAGCAGTGAAAATGGGCCGGACAATGCGCCCCAGCATTTT	CASSENGPDNAPQHF
TRBD1	TRBV10-3	TRBJ1-3	few	TGTGCCATCAGTCCGACAGGGGATTCTGGAAACACCATATATTTT	CAISPTGDSGNTIYF
TRBD1	TRBV29-1	TRBJ1-2	-	TGCAGCGTTCAAGCGGGACAGGGTTGGAAATCTAATGGCTACACCTTC	CSVQAGQGWKSNGYTF
-	TRBV7-8	TRBJ2-1	-	TGTGCCAGCAGCTTAGCCCCGGAGGGACGGAGTGGGAATGAGCAGTTCTTC	CASSLAPEGRSGNEQFF
TRBD1	TRBV19	TRBJ1-1	once	TGTGCCAGTAGTATACTTTTGGGACAGGGAGAGAACACTGAAGCTTTCTTT	CASSILLGQGENTEAFF
TRBD1	TRBV10-3	TRBJ2-1	-	TGTGCCACCCTGGACAGGGGGGATGGTCACAATGAGCAGTTCTTC	CATLDRGDGHNEQFF
-	TRBV10-3	TRBJ2-3	-	TGTGCCATCAGTGACAGGGCCGCGCTCAAAGCCAGCACAGATACGCAGTATTTT	CAISDRAALKASTDTQYF
-	TRBV29-1	TRBJ2-1	-	TGCAGCGTTGAAACGGGGGAGTTGTTCTTC	CSVETGELFF
TRBD1	TRBV7-9	TRBJ2-1	-	TGTGCCAGCATAGGCCGAGGAAAGGGGGCTCGGAATGAGCAGTTCTTC	CASIGRGKGARNEQFF
-	TRBV28	TRBJ2-7	-	TGTGCCAGCAGTTTAGGGGGACAAAGCTCCTACGAGCAGTACTTC	CASSLGGQSSYEQYF
TRBD1	TRBV6-1	TRBJ1-5	-	TGTGCCAGCTTAGGGGGCATCTCGGGGGCCCAGCATTTT	CASLGGISGAQHF
TRBD1	TRBV5-6	TRBJ1-2	-	TGTGCCAGCAGCCGTAAAGACAGGGGAGACTATGGCTACACCTTC	CASSRKDRGDYGYTF
TRBD2	TRBV7-7	TRBJ2-1	-	TGTGCTAGCAGCTCCGGACAACTAGCGGGTGAGCAGTTCTTC	CASSSGQLAGEQFF
TRBD1	TRBV4-1	TRBJ1-2	-	TGCGCCAGCAGAGGGACAGGGAGCAACTATGGCTACACCTTC	CASRGTGSNYGYTF
-	TRBV9	TRBJ2-2	-	TGTGCCAGCAGCGTACAGGGCTCCGGGGAGCTGTTTTTT	CASSVQGSGELFF
TRBD1	TRBV19	TRBJ1-5	-	TGTGCCAGTAGTCTGGACAGGGGCAATCAGCCCCAGCATTTT	CASSLDRGNQPQHF
-	TRBV2	TRBJ1-4	-	TGTGCCAGCAGTGAAGACAGGGTCGCAACTAATGAAAAACTGTTTTTT	CASSEDRVATNEKLFF
-	TRBV7-2	TRBJ2-2	-	TGTGCCAGCAGCTCAGGGCCGAACACCGGGGAGCTGTTTTTT	CASSSGPNTGELFF
-	TRBV19	TRBJ2-7	-	TGTGCCAGTAGTATAAGGGAGAACTACGAGCAGTACTTC	CASSIRENYEQYF
TRBD1	TRBV5-1	TRBJ2-7	-	TGCGCCAGCAGCTGGACAGGGGGAAGGGAGCAGTACTTC	CASSWTGGREQYF